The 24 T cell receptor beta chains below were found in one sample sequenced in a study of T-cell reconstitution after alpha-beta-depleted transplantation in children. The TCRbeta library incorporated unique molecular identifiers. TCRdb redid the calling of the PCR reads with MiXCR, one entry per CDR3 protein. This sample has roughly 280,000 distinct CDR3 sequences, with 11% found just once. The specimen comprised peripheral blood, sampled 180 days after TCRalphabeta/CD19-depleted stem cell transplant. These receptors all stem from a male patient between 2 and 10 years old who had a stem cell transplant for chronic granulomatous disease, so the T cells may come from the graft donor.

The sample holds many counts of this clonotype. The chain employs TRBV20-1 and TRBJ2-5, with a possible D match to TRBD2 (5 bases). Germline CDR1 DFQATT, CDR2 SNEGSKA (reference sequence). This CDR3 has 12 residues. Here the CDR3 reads CSAPWEQETQYF. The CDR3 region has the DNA TGCAGCGCCCCCTGGGAGCAAGAGACCCAGTACTTC.

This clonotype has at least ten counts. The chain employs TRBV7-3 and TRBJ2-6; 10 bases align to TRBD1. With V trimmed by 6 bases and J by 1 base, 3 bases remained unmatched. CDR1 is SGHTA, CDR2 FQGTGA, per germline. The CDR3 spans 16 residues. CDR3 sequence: CASRRQGASGANVLTF. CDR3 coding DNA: TGTGCCAGCAGACGACAGGGGGCGTCTGGGGCCAACGTCCTGACTTTC. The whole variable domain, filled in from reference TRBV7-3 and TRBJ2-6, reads GAGVSQTPSNKVTEKGKYVELRCDPISGHTALYWYRQSLGQGPEFLIYFQGTGAADDSGLPNDRFFAVRPEGSVSTLKIQRTERGDSAVYLCASRRQGASGANVLTFGAGSRLTVL.

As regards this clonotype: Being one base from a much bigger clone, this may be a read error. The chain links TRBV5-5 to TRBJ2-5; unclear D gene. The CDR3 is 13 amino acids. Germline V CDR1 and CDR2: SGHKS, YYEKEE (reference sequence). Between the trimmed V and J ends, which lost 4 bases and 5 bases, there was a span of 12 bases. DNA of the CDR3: TGTGCCAGCAGCCCGACGGCACACGAGACCCAGTACTTC. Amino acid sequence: CASSPTAHETQYF.

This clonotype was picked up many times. In DNA form, the CDR3 reads TGCGCCAGCAGCCCCGCTAGAAATAAAGGGAGTGAGCAGTTCTTC. This translates into CASSPARNKGSEQFF. V is TRBV5-1 and J is TRBJ2-1, with D perhaps TRBD2 (5 bases). The CDR3 consists of 15 residues. The germline V and J ends were trimmed by 4 bases and 9 bases, with 20 bases remaining between them. Germline CDR1 reads SGHRS; CDR2 reads YFSETQ.

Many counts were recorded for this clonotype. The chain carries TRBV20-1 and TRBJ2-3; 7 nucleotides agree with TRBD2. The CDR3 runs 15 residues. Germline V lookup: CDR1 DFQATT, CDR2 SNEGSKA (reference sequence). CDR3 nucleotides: TGCAGCGCCCAACCCCTAGCGGCTGGGACAGATACGCAGTATTTT. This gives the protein CSAQPLAAGTDTQYF.

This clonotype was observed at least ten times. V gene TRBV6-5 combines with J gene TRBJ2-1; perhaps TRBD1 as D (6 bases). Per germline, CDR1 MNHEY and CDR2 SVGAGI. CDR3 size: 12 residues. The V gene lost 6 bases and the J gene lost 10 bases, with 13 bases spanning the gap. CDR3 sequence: CASRDERGEQFF. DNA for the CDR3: TGTGCCAGCAGGGACGAAAGGGGGGAGCAGTTCTTC.

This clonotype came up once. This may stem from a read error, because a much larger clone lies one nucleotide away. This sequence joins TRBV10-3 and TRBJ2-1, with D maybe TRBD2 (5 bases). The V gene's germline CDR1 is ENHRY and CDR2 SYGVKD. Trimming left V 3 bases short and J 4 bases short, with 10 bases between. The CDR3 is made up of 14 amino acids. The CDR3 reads CAISDDYSYNEQFF. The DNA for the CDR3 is TGTGCCATCAGTGACGACTATTCTTACAATGAGCAGTTCTTC.

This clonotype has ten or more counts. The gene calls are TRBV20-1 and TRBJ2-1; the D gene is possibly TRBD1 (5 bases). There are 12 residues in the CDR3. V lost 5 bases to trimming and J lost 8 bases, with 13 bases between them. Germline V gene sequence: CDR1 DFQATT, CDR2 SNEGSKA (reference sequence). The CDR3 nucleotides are TGCAGTGCTTGGGCAGGGTTGTATGAGCAGTTCTTC. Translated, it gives CSAWAGLYEQFF.

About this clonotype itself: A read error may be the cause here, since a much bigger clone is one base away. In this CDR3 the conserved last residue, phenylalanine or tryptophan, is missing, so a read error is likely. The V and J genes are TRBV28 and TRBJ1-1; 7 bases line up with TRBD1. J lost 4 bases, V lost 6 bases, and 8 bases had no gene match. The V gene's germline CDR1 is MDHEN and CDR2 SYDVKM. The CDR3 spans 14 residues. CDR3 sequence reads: CASREYRGGTEAFL. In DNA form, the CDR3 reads TGTGCCAGCAGGGAATACAGGGGTGGCACTGAAGCTTTCCTT.

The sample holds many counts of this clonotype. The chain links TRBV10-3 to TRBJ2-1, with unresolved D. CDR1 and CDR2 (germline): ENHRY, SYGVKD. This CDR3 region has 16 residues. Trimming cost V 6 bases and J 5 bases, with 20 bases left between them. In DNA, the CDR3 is TGTGCCATCAGAGGAGCAGGTACAGCTCAAGACAATGAGCAGTTCTTC. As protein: CAIRGAGTAQDNEQFF.

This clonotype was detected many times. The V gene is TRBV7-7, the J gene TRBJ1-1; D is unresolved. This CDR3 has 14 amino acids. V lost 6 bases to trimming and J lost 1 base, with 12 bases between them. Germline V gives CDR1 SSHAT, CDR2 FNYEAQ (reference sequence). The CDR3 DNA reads TGTGCCAGCAGACACCGGACTACGAACACTGAAGCTTTCTTT. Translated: CASRHRTTNTEAFF.

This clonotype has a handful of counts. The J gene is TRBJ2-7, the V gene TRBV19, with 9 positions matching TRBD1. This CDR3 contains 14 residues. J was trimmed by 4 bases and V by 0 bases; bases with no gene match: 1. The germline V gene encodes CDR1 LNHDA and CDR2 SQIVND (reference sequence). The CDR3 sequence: CASSIDGQGYEQYF. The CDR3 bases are TGTGCCAGTAGTATAGACGGACAGGGGTACGAGCAGTACTTC.

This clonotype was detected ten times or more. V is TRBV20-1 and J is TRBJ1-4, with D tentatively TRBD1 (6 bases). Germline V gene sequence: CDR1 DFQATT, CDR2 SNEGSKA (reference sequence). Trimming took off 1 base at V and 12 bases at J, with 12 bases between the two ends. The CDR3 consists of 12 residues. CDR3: CSARVRDNELFF. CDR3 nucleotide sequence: TGCAGTGCTAGAGTGCGGGACAACGAACTGTTTTTT.

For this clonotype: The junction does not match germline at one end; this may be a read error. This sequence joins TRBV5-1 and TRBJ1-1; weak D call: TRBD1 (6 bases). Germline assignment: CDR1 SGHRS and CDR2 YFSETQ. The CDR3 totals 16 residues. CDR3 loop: CASSLAGGRMNTEALF. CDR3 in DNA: TGCGCCAGCAGCTTGGCCGGGGGGCGTATGAACACCGAAGCTCTCTTT.

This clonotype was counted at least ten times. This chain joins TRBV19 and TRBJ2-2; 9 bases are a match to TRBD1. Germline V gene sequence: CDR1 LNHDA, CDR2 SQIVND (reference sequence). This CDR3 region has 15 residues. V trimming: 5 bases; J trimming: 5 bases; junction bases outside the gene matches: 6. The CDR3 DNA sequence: TGTGCCAGTAGTCCCGGGACAGGGAAAACCGGGGAGCTGTTTTTT. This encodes CASSPGTGKTGELFF.

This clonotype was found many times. This CDR3 reads CSVYPEGIGNEQFF. The CDR3 DNA sequence: TGCAGCGTCTATCCGGAGGGCATCGGCAATGAGCAGTTCTTC. The V call is TRBV29-1, the J call TRBJ2-1; the D gene is possibly TRBD2 (6 bases). Between the trimmed V and J ends, which lost 6 bases and 6 bases, there was a span of 18 bases. Per the germline V gene, CDR1 is SQVTM and CDR2 is ANQGSEA. This CDR3 spans 14 amino acids.

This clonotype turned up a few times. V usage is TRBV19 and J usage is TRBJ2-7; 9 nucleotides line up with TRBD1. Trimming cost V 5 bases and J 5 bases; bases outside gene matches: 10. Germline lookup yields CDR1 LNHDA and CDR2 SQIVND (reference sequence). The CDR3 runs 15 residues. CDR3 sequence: CASSAPGTGSHEQYF. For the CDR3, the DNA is TGTGCCAGTAGTGCGCCCGGGACAGGGTCCCACGAGCAGTACTTC.

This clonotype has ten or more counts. The CDR3 DNA sequence: TGCGCCAGCAGTGAGAACAGGGTCGTCGAGCAGTACTTC. This gives the protein CASSENRVVEQYF. J is TRBJ2-7 and V is TRBV10-1; possible D gene TRBD1, 6 bases. The CDR3 has 13 amino acids. The germline CDR1 and CDR2 sequences are WNHNN and SYGVQD (reference sequence). V shed 2 bases and J shed 6 bases, with 11 bases lying between them.

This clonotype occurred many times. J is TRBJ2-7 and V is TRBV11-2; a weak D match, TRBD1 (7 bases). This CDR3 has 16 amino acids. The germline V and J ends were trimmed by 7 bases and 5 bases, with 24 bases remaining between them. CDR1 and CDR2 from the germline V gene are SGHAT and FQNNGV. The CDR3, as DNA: TGTGCCAGCAACCAACAGGGGCGGGGTGGGGGCGACGAGCAGTACTTC. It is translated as CASNQQGRGGGDEQYF.

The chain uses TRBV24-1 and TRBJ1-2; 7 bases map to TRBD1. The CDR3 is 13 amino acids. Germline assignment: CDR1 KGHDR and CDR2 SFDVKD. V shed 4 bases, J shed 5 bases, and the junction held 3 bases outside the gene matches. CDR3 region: CATSESTGYGYTF. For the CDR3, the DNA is TGTGCCACCAGTGAGTCGACAGGGTATGGCTACACCTTC.

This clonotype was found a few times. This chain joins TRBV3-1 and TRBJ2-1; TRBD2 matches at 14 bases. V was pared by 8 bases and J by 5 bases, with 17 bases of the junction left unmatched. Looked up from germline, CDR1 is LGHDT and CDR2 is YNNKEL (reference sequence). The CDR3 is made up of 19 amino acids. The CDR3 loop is CASGSIGTSGSKGDNEQFF. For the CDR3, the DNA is TGTGCCAGCGGGTCGATCGGGACTAGCGGGAGTAAGGGGGACAATGAGCAGTTCTTC.

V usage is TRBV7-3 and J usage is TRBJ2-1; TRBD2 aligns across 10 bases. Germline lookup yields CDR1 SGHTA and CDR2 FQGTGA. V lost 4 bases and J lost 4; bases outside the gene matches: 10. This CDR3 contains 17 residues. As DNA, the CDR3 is TGTGCCAGCAGCTCATCGTTGGGACTAGCGAGATACAATGAGCAGTTCTTC. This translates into CASSSSLGLARYNEQFF.

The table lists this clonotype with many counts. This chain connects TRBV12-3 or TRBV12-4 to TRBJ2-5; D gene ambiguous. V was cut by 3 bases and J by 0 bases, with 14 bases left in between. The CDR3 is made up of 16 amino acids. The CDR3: CASSFARIEYQETQYF. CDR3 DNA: TGTGCCAGCAGTTTCGCCAGGATAGAGTACCAAGAGACCCAGTACTTC.

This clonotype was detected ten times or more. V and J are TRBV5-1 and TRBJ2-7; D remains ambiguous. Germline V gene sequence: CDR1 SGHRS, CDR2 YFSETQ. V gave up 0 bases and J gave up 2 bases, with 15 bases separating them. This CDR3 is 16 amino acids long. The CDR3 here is CASSLVVGTLTYEQYF. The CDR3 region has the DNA TGCGCCAGCAGCTTGGTCGTCGGAACACTTACCTACGAGCAGTACTTC.